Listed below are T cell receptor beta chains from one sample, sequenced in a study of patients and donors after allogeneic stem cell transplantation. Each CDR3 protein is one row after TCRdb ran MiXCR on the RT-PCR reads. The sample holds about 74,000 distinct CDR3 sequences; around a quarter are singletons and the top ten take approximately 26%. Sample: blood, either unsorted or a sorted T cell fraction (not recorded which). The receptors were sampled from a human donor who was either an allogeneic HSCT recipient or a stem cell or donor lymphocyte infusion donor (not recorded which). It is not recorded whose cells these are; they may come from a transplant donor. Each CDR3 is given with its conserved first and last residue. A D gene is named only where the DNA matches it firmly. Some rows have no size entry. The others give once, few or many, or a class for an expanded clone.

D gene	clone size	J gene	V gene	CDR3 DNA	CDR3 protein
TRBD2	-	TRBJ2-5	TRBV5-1	TGCGCCAGCAGCTTGGGGAGCGGGAGGCAAGAGACCCAGTACTTC	CASSLGSGRQETQYF
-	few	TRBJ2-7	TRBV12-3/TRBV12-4	TGTGCCAGCAGTCCGTCCGGGGGCTCCTACGAGCAGTACTTC	CASSPSGGSYEQYF
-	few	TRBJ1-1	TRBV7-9	TGTGCCAGCAGCTTAGCCGGGAGAGAAGAAGCTTTCTTT	CASSLAGREEAFF
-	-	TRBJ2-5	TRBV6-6	TGTGCCAGCAGTTACGGGAATAGACAGATGAGTAAACAAGAGACCCAGTACTTC	CASSYGNRQMSKQETQYF
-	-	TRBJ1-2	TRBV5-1	TGCGCCAGCAGCTTGGGATCGGGCAGCCCCCTCACCTTC	CASSLGSGSPLTF
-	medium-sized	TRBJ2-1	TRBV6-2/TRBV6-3	TGTGCCAGCAGTCCGTGGGGGGCTTACAATGAGCAGTTCTTC	CASSPWGAYNEQFF
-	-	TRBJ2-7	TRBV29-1	TGCAGCGTTGAATTGGGGGGGCCCTTTTCCTCCTACGAGCAGTACTTC	CSVELGGPFSSYEQYF
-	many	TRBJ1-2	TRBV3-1	TGTGCCAGCAGCCACGGCAGGGGCCTTCGCGGCTACACCTTC	CASSHGRGLRGYTF
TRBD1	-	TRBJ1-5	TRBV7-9	TGTGCCAGCAGCTTGGGGACAGGGGGCCGTCAGCCCCAGCATTTT	CASSLGTGGRQPQHF
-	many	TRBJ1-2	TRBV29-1	TGCAGCGTTTCTGCGGACAGATACTATGGCTACACCTTC	CSVSADRYYGYTF
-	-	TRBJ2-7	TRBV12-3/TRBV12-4	TGTGCCAGCAGTTTCTGGAACAGGGTCAACGAGCAGTACTTC	CASSFWNRVNEQYF
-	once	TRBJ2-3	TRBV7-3	TGTGCCAGCAGCTTAAATCCTTCGGCAGGGCAGTATTTT	CASSLNPSAGQYF
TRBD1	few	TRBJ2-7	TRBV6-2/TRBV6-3	TGTGCCAGCAGCCCGACAGGGTACCCCTACGAGCAGTACTTC	CASSPTGYPYEQYF
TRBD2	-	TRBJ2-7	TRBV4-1	TGCGCCAGCAGCCAAACACTGCGGGAGTCTCCCTACGAGCAGTACTTC	CASSQTLRESPYEQYF
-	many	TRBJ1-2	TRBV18	TGTGCCAGCTCGCCCGGTTCGGACTATGGCTACACCTTC	CASSPGSDYGYTF
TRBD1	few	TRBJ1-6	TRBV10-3	TGTGCCATCAGTGAGTCGACAGGGAACTATAATTCACCCCTCCACTTT	CAISESTGNYNSPLHF
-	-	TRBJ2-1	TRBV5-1	TGCGCCAGCAGCCTGGTTCAGGGGATAACCTACAATGAGCAGTTCTTC	CASSLVQGITYNEQFF
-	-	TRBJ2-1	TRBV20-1	TGCAGTGCTAAGCCCCCCCAACCCGGGAGAGAGGGCAATGAGCAGTTCTTC	CSAKPPQPGREGNEQFF
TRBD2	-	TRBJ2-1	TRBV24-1	TGTGCCACCAGTGAACCCGGGACTAGCGGGAGTCGGGGGTCCAATGAGCAGTTCTTC	CATSEPGTSGSRGSNEQFF
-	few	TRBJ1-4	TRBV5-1	TGCGCCAGCAGCTTGGGAGTTACACCAACCCTTAATGAAAAACTGTTTTTT	CASSLGVTPTLNEKLFF
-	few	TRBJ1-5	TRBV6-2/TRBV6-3	TGTGCCAGCAGTTTCGGGGGGGAGCCCCAGCATTTT	CASSFGGEPQHF
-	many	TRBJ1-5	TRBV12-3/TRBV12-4	TGTGCCAGCAGCCGAATGCGGAGCAATCAGCCCCAGCATTTT	CASSRMRSNQPQHF
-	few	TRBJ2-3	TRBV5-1	TGCGCCAGCAGCTTGGCGCCACAGGCTAGCACAGATACGCAGTATTTT	CASSLAPQASTDTQYF
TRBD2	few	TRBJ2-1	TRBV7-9	TGTGCCAACAGCTTATACAGCGGGGGACCCTACAATGAGCAGTTCTTC	CANSLYSGGPYNEQFF
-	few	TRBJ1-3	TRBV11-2	TGTGCCAGCAGCTTCTCAACCGGAAACACCATATATTTT	CASSFSTGNTIYF
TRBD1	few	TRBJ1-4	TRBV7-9	TGTGCCAGCAGCTTATTAGGGGGCAATGAAAAACTGTTTTTT	CASSLLGGNEKLFF
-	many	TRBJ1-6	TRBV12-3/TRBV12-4	TGTGCCAGCAGTTCCGGCCGGGAATCGACACCCCTCCACTTT	CASSSGRESTPLHF
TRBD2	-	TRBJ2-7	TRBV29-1	TGCAGCGTTCGGCCTGGACTAGCGAATGAGCAGTACTTC	CSVRPGLANEQYF
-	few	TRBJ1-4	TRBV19	TGTGCCAGTAGTATGGGCGCGGACCGCCCAATGGAGGAAGAAATTTTT	CASSMGADRPMEEEIF
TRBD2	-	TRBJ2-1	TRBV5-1	TGCGCCAGCAGCACTCTGCGGGGGGGCCTGGATGAGCAGTTCTTC	CASSTLRGGLDEQFF
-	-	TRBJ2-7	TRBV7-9	TGTGCCAGCAGCTTAGAGTCTGATGGCTACGAGCAGTACTTC	CASSLESDGYEQYF
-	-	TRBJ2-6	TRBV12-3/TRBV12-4	TGTGCCAGCATAGGGTTTTTCTCTGGGGCCAACGTCCTGACTTTC	CASIGFFSGANVLTF